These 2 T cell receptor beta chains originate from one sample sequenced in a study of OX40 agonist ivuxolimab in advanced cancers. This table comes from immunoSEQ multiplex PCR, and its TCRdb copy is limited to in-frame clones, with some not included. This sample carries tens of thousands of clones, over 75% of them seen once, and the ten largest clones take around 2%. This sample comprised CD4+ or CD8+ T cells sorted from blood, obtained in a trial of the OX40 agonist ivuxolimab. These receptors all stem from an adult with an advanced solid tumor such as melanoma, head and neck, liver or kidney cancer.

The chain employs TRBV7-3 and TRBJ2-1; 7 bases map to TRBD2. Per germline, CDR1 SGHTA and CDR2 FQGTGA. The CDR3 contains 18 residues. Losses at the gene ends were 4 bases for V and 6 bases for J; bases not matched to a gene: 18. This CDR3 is CASSSHRSAGVSGNEQFF. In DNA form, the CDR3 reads TGTGCCAGCAGCTCTCACCGGTCGGCGGGAGTTTCTGGCAATGAGCAGTTCTTC.

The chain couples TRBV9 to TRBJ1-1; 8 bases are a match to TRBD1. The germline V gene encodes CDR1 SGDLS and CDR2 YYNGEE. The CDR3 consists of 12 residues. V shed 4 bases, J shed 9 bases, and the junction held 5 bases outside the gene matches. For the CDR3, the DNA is TGTGCCAGCAGCTCCGGACAGGGAAAAGCTTTCTTT. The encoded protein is CASSSGQGKAFF.